This note documents a single TCR beta chain sequence. This record comes from a study of blood T cell repertoires in COVID-19. Here immunoSEQ multiplex PCR was the method, and the copy in TCRdb shows in-frame clones only, minus some. The sample contains roughly 68,000 clones, roughly 80% of which appear only once. Unmatched junction bases numbered 6, after V lost 1 base and J lost 8 bases. From germline, CDR1 is SGDLS and CDR2 YYNGEE. CDR3 length: 15 amino acids. This receptor was identified in a woman aged 45-65 years with acute or convalescent COVID-19. Sequencing input: peripheral blood. The chain employs TRBV9 and TRBJ1-6, with 7 bases identical to TRBD1. CDR3 amino acids: CASSVMGTEDSPLHF. In DNA, the CDR3 is TGTGCCAGCAGCGTAATGGGGACAGAAGATTCACCCCTCCACTTT.